The next 7 T cell receptor beta chains were all read from a single sample in a study of a mutant IDH1 vaccine in newly diagnosed glioma. Method: immunoSEQ multiplex PCR; TCRdb's copy keeps in-frame clones and lacks some. This table has 35,000 or so clones, 80% appearing once. Time point noted: week 11, during vaccination. In the vaccine, a single dose held 300 ug of the mutant IDH1 20-mer peptide, along with topical imiquimod. Antigens for these TCRs are unknown. The specimen comprised peripheral blood mononuclear cells (PBMCs), sampled from a glioma patient whose treatment included an IDH1 peptide vaccine. The receptors were gathered from a woman under 40 with glioma. Some clones in this sample may be carry-over from other donors' samples.

V is TRBV18 and J is TRBJ2-6; D possibly corresponds to TRBD1 (6 bases). The CDR3 has 15 residues. V lost 5 bases to trimming and J lost 4 bases, with 12 bases between them. Germline V lookup: CDR1 KGHSH, CDR2 LQKENI. The CDR3 spells CASSATGFGANVLTF. The CDR3 DNA is TGTGCCAGCTCAGCGACAGGTTTCGGGGCCAACGTCCTGACTTTC.

This clone has only a few counts. The chain employs TRBV29-1 and TRBJ1-1; TRBD1 aligns across 9 bases. CDR3 length: 12 amino acids. CDR1 is SQVTM and CDR2 is ANQGSEA in the germline V gene. With 8 bases clipped from V and 3 bases from J, the junction kept 4 bases outside the gene matches. The CDR3 DNA follows: TGCAGCACAGGGGGCTGGGACACTGAAGCTTTCTTT. It encodes CSTGGWDTEAFF.

The chain couples TRBV27 to TRBJ1-2; 9 bases are a match to TRBD1. Germline loops: CDR1 MNHEY, CDR2 SMNVEV (reference sequence). The CDR3 contains 13 residues. V was clipped by 3 bases and J by 8 bases; unmatched bases: 4. The CDR3 region is CASSFVTGGGYTF. In DNA form, the CDR3 reads TGTGCCAGCAGTTTTGTAACAGGGGGCGGCTACACCTTC.

The chain couples TRBV29-1 to TRBJ2-3, with 9 bases aligning to TRBD2. The CDR3 has 14 residues. Germline CDR1 is SQVTM and CDR2 is ANQGSEA. V lost 6 bases and J lost 2; bases outside the gene matches: 6. Written as DNA, the CDR3 is TGCAGCGTGGACACGGGACTAGCCACAGATACGCAGTATTTT. It specifies CSVDTGLATDTQYF.

The chain joins TRBV11-2 to TRBJ1-1, with D perhaps TRBD1 (5 bases). Looked up from germline, CDR1 is SGHAT and CDR2 is FQNNGV. The CDR3 loop spans 15 amino acids. With 0 bases removed from V and 5 bases from J, the gap between germline ends came to 13 bases. CDR3 residues: CASSLDRAPMTEAFF. Written as DNA, the CDR3 is TGTGCCAGCAGCTTAGACAGGGCCCCAATGACTGAAGCTTTCTTT. Looking up the rest from reference TRBV11-2 and TRBJ1-1 gives the full variable domain: EAGVAQSPRYKIIEKRQSVAFWCNPISGHATLYWYQQILGQGPKLLIQFQNNGVVDDSQLPKDRFSAERLKGVDSTLKIQPAKLEDSAVYLCASSLDRAPMTEAFFGQGTRLTVV.

The rearrangement joins TRBV5-4 to TRBJ2-5; TRBD2 matches at 9 bases. CDR1 and CDR2 (germline): SGHNT, YYREEE (reference sequence). The CDR3 contains 14 residues. V lost 4 bases, J lost 4 bases, and 5 bases stayed unmatched. The chain's CDR3 is CASSPSGVRETQYF. In DNA form, the CDR3 reads TGTGCCAGCAGCCCTAGCGGGGTTAGAGAGACCCAGTACTTC.

The chain links TRBV5-5 to TRBJ2-7; D gene unclear. This CDR3 is built from 15 residues. V lost 4 bases and J 4 bases, leaving 18 bases between the germline ends. Germline-derived CDR1 and CDR2 are SGHKS and YYEKEE (reference sequence). The CDR3 DNA is TGTGCCAGCAGCCTCGTCCCCTCTATTTTGTACGAGCAGTACTTC. Translating gives CASSLVPSILYEQYF.